This T cell receptor beta chain was captured in a study of human T cells and chemical hapten exposure. Study details: It was small differences in pooled library volume that mainly caused per-sample TCR yields to vary. Study-level results: Having alopecia, donors may respond immunologically unlike healthy people.

The time point: pre-sensitization, week 0. Treatment: therapeutic diphenylcyclopropenone sensitization with weekly scalp DPC. Germline CDR1 reads MNHEY; CDR2 reads SVGEGT. The CDR3 spans 15 residues. V shed 6 bases and J 8 bases; nucleotides not matched to a gene: 12. This clonotype was seen at least ten times. Its antigen is not identified. Each cDNA molecule in the library carried unique molecular identifiers. Each CDR3 protein is one row after TCRdb ran MiXCR on the RACE reads. This repertoire shows about 380,000 distinct CDR3 sequences, about 5.1% found once; its top ten account for approximately 2.8%.

This sequence joins TRBV6-2 or TRBV6-3 and TRBJ2-4; 8 bases are shared with TRBD1. The sequence was collected from a woman between 50 and 59 years old with alopecia areata. Some clones in this sample may be carry-over from other donors' samples. The specimen comprised whole blood, sampled in connection with sensitization to the hapten diphenylcyclopropenone (DPC). CDR3 in amino acids: CASRSGGAGSDIQYF. The DNA for the CDR3 is TGTGCCAGCAGGTCAGGGGGCGCGGGTTCGGACATTCAGTACTTC.